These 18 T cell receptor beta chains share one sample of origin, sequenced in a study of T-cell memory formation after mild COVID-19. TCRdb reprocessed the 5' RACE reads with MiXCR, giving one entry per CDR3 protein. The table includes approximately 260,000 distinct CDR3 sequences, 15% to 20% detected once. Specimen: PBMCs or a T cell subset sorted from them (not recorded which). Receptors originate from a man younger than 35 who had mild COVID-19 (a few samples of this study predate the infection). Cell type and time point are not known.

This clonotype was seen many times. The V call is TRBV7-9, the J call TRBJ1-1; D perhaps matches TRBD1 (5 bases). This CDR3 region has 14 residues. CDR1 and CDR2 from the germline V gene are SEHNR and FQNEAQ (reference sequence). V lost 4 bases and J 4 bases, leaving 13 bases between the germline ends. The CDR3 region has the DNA TGTGCCAGCAGCTCGAAACAGGAATTCACTGAAGCTTTCTTT. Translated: CASSSKQEFTEAFF.

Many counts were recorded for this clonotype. The CDR3: CASSLAGPGELFF. As DNA, the CDR3 is TGTGCCAGCAGCTTAGCAGGTCCCGGGGAGCTGTTTTTT. This chain connects TRBV7-3 to TRBJ2-2; D unclear. V lost 2 bases and J 6 bases, leaving 7 bases between the germline ends. The CDR3 is 13 residues long. CDR1 is SGHTA and CDR2 is FQGTGA in the germline V gene.

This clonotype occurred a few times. The CDR3 is CSIRHLTGELFF. CDR3 nucleotide sequence: TGCAGCATCCGACACCTCACCGGGGAGCTGTTTTTT. The chain combines TRBV29-1 with TRBJ2-2; D is unclear. The CDR3 has 12 residues. CDR1 and CDR2 (germline): SQVTM, ANQGSEA. V was pared by 8 bases and J by 4 bases, with 11 bases between.

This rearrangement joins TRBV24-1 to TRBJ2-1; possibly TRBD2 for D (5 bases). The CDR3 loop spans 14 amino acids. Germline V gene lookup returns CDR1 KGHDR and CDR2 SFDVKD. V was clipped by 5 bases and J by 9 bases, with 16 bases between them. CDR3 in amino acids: CATSGVEGRSEQFF. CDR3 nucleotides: TGTGCCACCAGTGGAGTTGAGGGAAGGAGTGAGCAGTTCTTC.

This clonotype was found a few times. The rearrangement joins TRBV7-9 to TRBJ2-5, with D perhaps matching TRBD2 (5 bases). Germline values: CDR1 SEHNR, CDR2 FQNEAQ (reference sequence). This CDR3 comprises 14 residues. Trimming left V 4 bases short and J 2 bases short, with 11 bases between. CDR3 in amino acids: CASSSWTLQETQYF. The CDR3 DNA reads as TGTGCCAGCAGCTCGTGGACTCTGCAAGAGACCCAGTACTTC.

Here the CDR3 reads CASRPWAGGNLRYEQYF. The CDR3 bases are TGCGCCAGCAGACCCTGGGCAGGGGGAAACCTAAGATACGAGCAGTACTTC. The chain joins TRBV5-1 to TRBJ2-7, with 7 bases that match TRBD1. CDR3 length: 17 residues. The trim removed 5 bases at V and 4 bases at J, leaving 18 bases unmatched. In germline, CDR1 is SGHRS, CDR2 YFSETQ.

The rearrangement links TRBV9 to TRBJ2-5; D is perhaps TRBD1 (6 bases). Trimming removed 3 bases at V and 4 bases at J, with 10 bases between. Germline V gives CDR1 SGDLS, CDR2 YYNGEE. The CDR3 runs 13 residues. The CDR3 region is CASSDTGSETQYF. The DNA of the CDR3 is TGTGCCAGCAGCGATACAGGGTCAGAGACCCAGTACTTC.

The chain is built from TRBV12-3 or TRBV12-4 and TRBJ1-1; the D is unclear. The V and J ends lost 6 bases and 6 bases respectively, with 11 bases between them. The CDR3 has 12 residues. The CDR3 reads CASSTWFAEAFF. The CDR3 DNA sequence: TGTGCCAGCAGCACTTGGTTCGCTGAAGCTTTCTTT.

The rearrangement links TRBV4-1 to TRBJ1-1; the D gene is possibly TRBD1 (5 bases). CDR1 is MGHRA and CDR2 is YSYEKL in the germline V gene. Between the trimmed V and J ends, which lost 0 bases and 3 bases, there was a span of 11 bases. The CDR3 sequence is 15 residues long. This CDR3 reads CASSQEGWGDTEAFF. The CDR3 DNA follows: TGCGCCAGCAGCCAAGAAGGGTGGGGGGACACTGAAGCTTTCTTT.

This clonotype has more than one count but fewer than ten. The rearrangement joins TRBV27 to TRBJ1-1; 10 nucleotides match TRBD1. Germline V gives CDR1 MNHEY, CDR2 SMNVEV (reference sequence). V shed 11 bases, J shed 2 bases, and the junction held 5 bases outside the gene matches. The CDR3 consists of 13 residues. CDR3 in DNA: TGTGCCGCCAGACAGGGGGCCAACACTGAAGCTTTCTTT. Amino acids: CAARQGANTEAFF.

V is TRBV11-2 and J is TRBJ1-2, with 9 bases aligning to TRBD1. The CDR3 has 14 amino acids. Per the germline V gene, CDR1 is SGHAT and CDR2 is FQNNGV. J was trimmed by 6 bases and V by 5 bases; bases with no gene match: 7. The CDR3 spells CASSPGGTGHGYTF. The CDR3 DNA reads TGTGCCAGCAGCCCAGGGGGGACAGGGCATGGCTACACCTTC.

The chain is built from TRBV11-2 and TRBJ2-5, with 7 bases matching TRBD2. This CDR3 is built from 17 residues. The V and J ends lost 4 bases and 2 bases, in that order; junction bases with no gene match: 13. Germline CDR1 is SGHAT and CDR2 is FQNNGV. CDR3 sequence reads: CASSWGGERGAQETQYF. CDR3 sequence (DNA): TGTGCCAGCAGCTGGGGAGGGGAGCGGGGCGCTCAAGAGACCCAGTACTTC.

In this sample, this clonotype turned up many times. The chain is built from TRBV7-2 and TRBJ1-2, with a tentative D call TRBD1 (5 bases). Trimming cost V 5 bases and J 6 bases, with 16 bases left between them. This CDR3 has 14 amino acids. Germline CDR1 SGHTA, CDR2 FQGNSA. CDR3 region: CASSPPGVDNGYTF. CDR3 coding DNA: TGTGCCAGCAGCCCCCCCGGCGTGGACAATGGCTACACCTTC.

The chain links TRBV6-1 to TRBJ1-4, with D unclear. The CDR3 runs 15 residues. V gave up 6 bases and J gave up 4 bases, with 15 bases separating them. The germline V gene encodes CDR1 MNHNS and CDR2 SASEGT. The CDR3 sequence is CASRNPQPFNEKLFF. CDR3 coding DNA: TGTGCCAGCAGAAACCCACAACCTTTTAATGAAAAACTGTTTTTT.

The CDR3, as DNA: TGTGCCAGCGTCTGGGGGGCCACAGATACGCAGTATTTT. As protein: CASVWGATDTQYF. The rearrangement links TRBV12-3 or TRBV12-4 to TRBJ2-3; perhaps D is TRBD1 or TRBD2 (6 bases each). Trimming took 8 bases from V and 2 from J, leaving 11 bases between them. This CDR3 is built from 13 residues.

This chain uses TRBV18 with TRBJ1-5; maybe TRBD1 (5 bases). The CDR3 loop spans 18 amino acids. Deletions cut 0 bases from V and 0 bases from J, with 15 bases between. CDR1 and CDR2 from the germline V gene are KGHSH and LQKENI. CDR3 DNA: TGTGCCAGCTCACCACCGTGGCAGGGCCCATATAGCAATCAGCCCCAGCATTTT. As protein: CASSPPWQGPYSNQPQHF. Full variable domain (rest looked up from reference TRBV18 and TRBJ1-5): NAGVMQNPRHLVRRRGQEARLRCSPMKGHSHVYWYRQLPEEGLKFMVYLQKENIIDESGMPKERFSAEFPKEGPSILRIQQVVRGDSAAYFCASSPPWQGPYSNQPQHFGDGTRLSIL.

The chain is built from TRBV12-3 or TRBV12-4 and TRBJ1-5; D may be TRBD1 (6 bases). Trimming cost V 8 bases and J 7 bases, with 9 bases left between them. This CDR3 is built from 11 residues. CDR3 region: CASGQGQPQHF. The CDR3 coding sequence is TGTGCCAGCGGTCAGGGGCAGCCCCAGCATTTT.

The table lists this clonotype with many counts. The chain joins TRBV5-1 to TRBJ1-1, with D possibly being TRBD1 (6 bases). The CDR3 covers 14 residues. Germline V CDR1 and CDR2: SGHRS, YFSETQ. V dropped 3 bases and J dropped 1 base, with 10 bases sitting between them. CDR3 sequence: CASSSGQPNTEAFF. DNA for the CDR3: TGCGCCAGCAGCTCCGGACAGCCGAACACTGAAGCTTTCTTT.